This TCR beta chain was captured in a study of blood T cell repertoires in COVID-19. The cohort comprised adults aged roughly 18 to 95 years residing in about two dozen US areas. This clone was counted only a few times. Generated by immunoSEQ multiplex PCR, the TCRdb table keeps only in-frame clones and is missing some. This sample has under 250,000 clones, with 84% found just once. The length of the CDR3 is 14 residues. Germline CDR1 SGHDT, CDR2 YYEEEE. Trimming removed 0 bases from V and 4 bases from J; junction bases left unmatched: 0. This sequence was found in a man aged 60 to 69 who had recovered from COVID-19. The chain is built from TRBV5-6 and TRBJ2-2; 7 positions agree with TRBD1. Source material: PBMCs or T cells enriched from blood (not recorded which). The CDR3 here is CASSLAGGTGELFF. CDR3 DNA: TGTGCCAGCAGCTTGGCAGGGGGCACCGGGGAGCTGTTTTTT.